The 17 T cell receptor beta chains presented below share a single source sample, sequenced in a study of cytomegalovirus exposure and HLA in healthy donors. The protocol was immunoSEQ multiplex PCR, while the TCRdb copy is restricted to in-frame clones and leaves out a portion. The data contain some 150,000 clones, around nine tenths of them singletons. Sequenced: PBMCs. The receptors were sampled from a woman aged 30 to 39 in good health and CMV-seronegative.

The chain carries TRBV9 and TRBJ1-2; 8 nucleotides match TRBD1. The trim removed 1 base at V and 6 bases at J, leaving 5 bases unmatched. The CDR3 is 14 residues long. CDR1 is SGDLS, CDR2 YYNGEE, per germline. This CDR3 reads CASSVNRGSHGYTF. Here the CDR3 DNA reads TGTGCCAGCAGCGTAAACAGGGGGTCCCATGGCTACACCTTC. The full variable domain, rest sourced from reference TRBV9 and TRBJ1-2, is DSGVTQTPKHLITATGQRVTLRCSPRSGDLSVYWYQQSLDQGLQFLIQYYNGEERAKGNILERFSAQQFPDLHSELNLSSLELGDSALYFCASSVNRGSHGYTFGSGTRLTVV.

The V call is TRBV2, the J call TRBJ1-2; 8 nucleotides line up with TRBD1. Germline V CDR1 and CDR2: SNHLY, FYNNEI. This CDR3 spans 15 amino acids. Trimming removed 7 bases from V and 7 bases from J; junction bases left unmatched: 14. The CDR3 bases are TGTGCCAGCACCGAAGCGGGAGCCGGACAGGGTGGCTACACCTTC. Amino acids: CASTEAGAGQGGYTF.

The V call is TRBV5-1, the J call TRBJ2-5; 7 nucleotides match TRBD2. The CDR3 is 16 residues long. Germline CDR1 SGHRS, CDR2 YFSETQ. V lost 0 bases and J lost 0; bases outside the gene matches: 5. The CDR3 region has the DNA TGCGCCAGCAGCTTGGCCAGCGGGACCTACCAAGAGACCCAGTACTTC. This encodes CASSLASGTYQETQYF.

This clone was seen more than once but under ten times. The chain employs TRBV4-1 and TRBJ1-3; D is unresolved. The CDR3 has 18 residues. Trimming shortened V by 1 base and J by 0 bases, and 16 bases separated the two germline ends. Germline CDR1 and CDR2: MGHRA and YSYEKL. The CDR3 DNA reads TGCGCCAGCAGCCAAGTAGACATGGGCTTGATCTCTGGAAACACCATATATTTT. It codes for CASSQVDMGLISGNTIYF.

The V call is TRBV2, the J call TRBJ1-4; TRBD1 matches 7 bases. Germline CDR1 is SNHLY and CDR2 is FYNNEI. CDR3 size: 16 residues. The J segment lost 0 bases and the V segment lost 10 bases, leaving 11 bases of the junction unmatched. As DNA, the CDR3 is TGTGCCATTCGACAGGGACCGGCAACAACTAATGAAAAACTGTTTTTT. Protein product: CAIRQGPATTNEKLFF.

The chain combines TRBV7-6 with TRBJ1-6; weak D call: TRBD1 (5 bases). Trimming removed 5 bases at V and 12 bases at J, with 17 bases between. CDR1 is SGHVS and CDR2 is FNYEAQ in the germline V gene. The CDR3 spans 14 residues. The CDR3 sequence is CASSKTLDTQPLHF. The CDR3, as DNA: TGTGCCAGCAGCAAAACTCTGGACACCCAACCCCTCCACTTT.

This clone showed up just once. Here the CDR3 reads CAWSDFGGSTEAFF. DNA of the CDR3: TGTGCCTGGAGTGATTTCGGGGGGTCTACTGAAGCTTTCTTT. The rearrangement joins TRBV30 to TRBJ1-1, with D perhaps matching TRBD1 (5 bases). Trimming took off 1 base at V and 5 bases at J, with 14 bases between the two ends. Germline CDR1 GTSNPN, CDR2 SVGIG (reference sequence). This CDR3 is built from 14 residues. Complete variable domain (other parts from reference TRBV30 and TRBJ1-1): SQTIHQWPATLVQPVGSPLSLECTVEGTSNPNLYWYRQAAGRGLQLLFYSVGIGQISSEVPQNLSASRPQDRQFILSSKKLLLSDSGFYLCAWSDFGGSTEAFFGQGTRLTVV.

V is TRBV29-1 and J is TRBJ2-7; 7 bases agree with TRBD1. Germline values: CDR1 SQVTM, CDR2 ANQGSEA. Unmatched junction bases numbered 11, after V lost 4 bases and J lost 2 bases. The CDR3 spans 15 residues. The CDR3 sequence is CSVVAWDSATYEQYF. CDR3 DNA sequence: TGCAGCGTTGTCGCCTGGGACAGTGCTACCTACGAGCAGTACTTC.

V and J are TRBV2 and TRBJ2-1; 7 bases map to TRBD2. This CDR3 is 15 amino acids long. Trimming at V came to 3 bases and at J to 5 bases, leaving 7 bases not matched to a gene. CDR1 and CDR2 (germline): SNHLY, FYNNEI. CDR3 DNA: TGTGCCAGCAGTGATCGGAAGGGACTAAACAATGAGCAGTTCTTC. Its translation is CASSDRKGLNNEQFF.

V gene TRBV20-1 combines with J gene TRBJ1-1; no reliable D call. Trimming stripped 6 bases from V and 0 bases from J, with 5 bases between. The length of the CDR3 is 11 residues. Germline lookup yields CDR1 DFQATT and CDR2 SNEGSKA (reference sequence). The CDR3 DNA reads TGCAGTGCCCAGATGAACACTGAAGCTTTCTTT. It translates to CSAQMNTEAFF.

The genes are TRBV7-9 and TRBJ2-1; TRBD2 aligns across 10 bases. The junction had 9 bases not matched to a gene; V was cut back by 2 bases and J by 8 bases. In germline, CDR1 is SEHNR, CDR2 FQNEAQ (reference sequence). CDR3 length equals 16 residues. As DNA, the CDR3 is TGTGCCAGCAGCTTATCTAGCGGGGGCTCTAGGGATGAGCAGTTCTTC. This sequence encodes CASSLSSGGSRDEQFF.

This chain connects TRBV11-2 to TRBJ2-3; D is uncertain. The CDR3 covers 14 residues. Germline V gene sequence: CDR1 SGHAT, CDR2 FQNNGV. V lost 4 bases and J lost 2, with 10 bases in between. The CDR3 sequence: CASSSSRLTDTQYF. Written as DNA, the CDR3 is TGTGCCAGCAGCTCCTCCAGACTCACAGATACGCAGTATTTT.

In DNA, the CDR3 is TGTGCCAGCAGTAACAGGGTTGCCGGGGAGCTGTTTTTT. Amino acid sequence: CASSNRVAGELFF. The V and J genes are TRBV6-1 and TRBJ2-2, with a weak D call TRBD1 (6 bases). V lost 5 bases and J lost 6, with 10 bases in between. The CDR3 loop spans 13 amino acids. The V gene's germline CDR1 is MNHNS and CDR2 SASEGT.

The chain combines TRBV29-1 with TRBJ1-4, with 7 bases that match TRBD1. Germline CDR1 SQVTM, CDR2 ANQGSEA. This CDR3 comprises 13 residues. V shed 6 bases and J 2 bases; nucleotides not matched to a gene: 3. CDR3 protein: CSVVRGTNEKLFF. The CDR3 DNA sequence: TGCAGCGTCGTCAGGGGGACTAATGAAAAACTGTTTTTT.

The V call is TRBV6-1, the J call TRBJ1-5; no reliable D call. Germline CDR1 is MNHNS and CDR2 is SASEGT. The CDR3 runs to 14 residues. The V gene lost 1 base and the J gene lost 0 bases, with 4 bases spanning the gap. CDR3 bases: TGTGCCAGCAGTGAAGAAGCTAGCAATCAGCCCCAGCATTTT. Its translation: CASSEEASNQPQHF.

This clone was seen more than once but under ten times. The chain has TRBV11-2 and TRBJ2-1, with 7 bases lining up with TRBD1. Germline CDR1 is SGHAT and CDR2 is FQNNGV. The trim removed 6 bases at V and 2 bases at J, leaving 10 bases unmatched. The CDR3 runs to 16 residues. The CDR3 here is CASRPTGTAPYNEQFF. As DNA, the CDR3 is TGTGCCAGCAGACCGACCGGGACAGCTCCCTACAATGAGCAGTTCTTC. Variable domain in full (rest from reference TRBV11-2 and TRBJ2-1): EAGVAQSPRYKIIEKRQSVAFWCNPISGHATLYWYQQILGQGPKLLIQFQNNGVVDDSQLPKDRFSAERLKGVDSTLKIQPAKLEDSAVYLCASRPTGTAPYNEQFFGPGTRLTVL.

The chain employs TRBV4-3 and TRBJ1-2; 10 bases map to TRBD1. The CDR3 loop spans 17 amino acids. Per germline, CDR1 LGHNA and CDR2 YSLEER. The V gene end was trimmed by 0 bases and the J gene end by 6 bases; junction bases not matched to a gene: 10. In nucleotides, the CDR3 is TGCGCCAGCAGCCAAGATAGATCGGGACAGGGGACGGATGGCTACACCTTC. Translation: CASSQDRSGQGTDGYTF.